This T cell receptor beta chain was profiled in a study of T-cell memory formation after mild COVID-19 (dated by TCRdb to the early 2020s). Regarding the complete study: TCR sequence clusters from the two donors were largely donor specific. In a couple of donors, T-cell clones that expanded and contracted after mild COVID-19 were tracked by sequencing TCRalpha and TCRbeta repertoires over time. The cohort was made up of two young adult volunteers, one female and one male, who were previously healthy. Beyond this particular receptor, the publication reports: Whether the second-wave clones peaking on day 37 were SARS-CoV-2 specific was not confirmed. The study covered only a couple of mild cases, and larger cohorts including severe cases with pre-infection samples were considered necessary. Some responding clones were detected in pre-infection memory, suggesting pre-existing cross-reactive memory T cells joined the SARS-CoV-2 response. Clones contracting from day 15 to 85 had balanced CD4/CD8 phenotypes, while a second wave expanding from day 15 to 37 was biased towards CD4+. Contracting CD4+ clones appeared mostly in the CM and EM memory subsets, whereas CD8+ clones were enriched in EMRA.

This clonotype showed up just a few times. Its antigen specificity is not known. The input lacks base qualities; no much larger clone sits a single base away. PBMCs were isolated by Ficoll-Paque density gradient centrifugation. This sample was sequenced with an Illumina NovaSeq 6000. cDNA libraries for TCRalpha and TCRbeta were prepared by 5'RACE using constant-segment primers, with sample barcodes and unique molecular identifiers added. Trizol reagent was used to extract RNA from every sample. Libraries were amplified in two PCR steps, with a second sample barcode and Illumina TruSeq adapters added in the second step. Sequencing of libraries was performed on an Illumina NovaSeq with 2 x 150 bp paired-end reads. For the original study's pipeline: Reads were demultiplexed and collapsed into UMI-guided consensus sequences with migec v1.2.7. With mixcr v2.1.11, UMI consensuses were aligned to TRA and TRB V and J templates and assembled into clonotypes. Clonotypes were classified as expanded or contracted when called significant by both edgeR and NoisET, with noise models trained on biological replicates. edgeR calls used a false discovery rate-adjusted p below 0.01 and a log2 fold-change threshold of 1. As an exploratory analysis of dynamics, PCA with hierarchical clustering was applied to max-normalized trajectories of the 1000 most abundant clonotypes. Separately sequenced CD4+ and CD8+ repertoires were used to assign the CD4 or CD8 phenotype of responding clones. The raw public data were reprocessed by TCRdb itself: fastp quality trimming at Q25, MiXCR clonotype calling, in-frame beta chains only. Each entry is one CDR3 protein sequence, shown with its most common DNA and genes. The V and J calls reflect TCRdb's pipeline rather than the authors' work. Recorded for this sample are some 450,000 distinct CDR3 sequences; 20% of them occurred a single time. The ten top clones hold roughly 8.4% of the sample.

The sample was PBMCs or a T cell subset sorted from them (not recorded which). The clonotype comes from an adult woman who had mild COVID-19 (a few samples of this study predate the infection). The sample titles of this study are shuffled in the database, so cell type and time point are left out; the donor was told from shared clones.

Here is the DNA: TGTGCCAGCAGTTTCACCATTAATGAGCAGTTCTTC. Its coded protein is CASSFTINEQFF. This chain is built from TRBV12-3 or TRBV12-4 and TRBJ2-1; too little of a D gene remains to name it. A distance of 7 bases separates the germline ends of V and J, which lose 3 bases and 7 bases respectively. The CDR3 numbers 12 residues from cysteine through phenylalanine. Just the 36-base CDR3 DNA is kept, in frame starting at base 1.